This entry features one T cell receptor beta chain sequence. This sample is part of a study of blood T cell repertoires in COVID-19. About the study: PBMCs, B-cell-depleted T cells, or T cells were the source of the cDNA or gDNA that made up the material.

The repertoire was sequenced with immunoSEQ multiplex PCR; TCRdb's copy has only in-frame clones and lacks some. The repertoire holds 250,000 to 350,000 clones, about 88% seen once, with about 11% in the top ten. Patients in Seattle were enrolled during active infection, then followed longitudinally. This receptor was identified in a young woman with COVID-19, enrolled during active disease. Sequencing used peripheral blood.

The CDR3 is CASSPASDEQFF. Written as DNA, the CDR3 is TGCGCCAGCAGTCCAGCGTCCGATGAGCAGTTCTTC. The chain uses TRBV5-1 and TRBJ2-1, with D hard to call. Germline lookup yields CDR1 SGHRS and CDR2 YFSETQ. Trimming took off 5 bases at V and 8 bases at J, with 11 bases between the two ends. This CDR3 comprises 12 residues.